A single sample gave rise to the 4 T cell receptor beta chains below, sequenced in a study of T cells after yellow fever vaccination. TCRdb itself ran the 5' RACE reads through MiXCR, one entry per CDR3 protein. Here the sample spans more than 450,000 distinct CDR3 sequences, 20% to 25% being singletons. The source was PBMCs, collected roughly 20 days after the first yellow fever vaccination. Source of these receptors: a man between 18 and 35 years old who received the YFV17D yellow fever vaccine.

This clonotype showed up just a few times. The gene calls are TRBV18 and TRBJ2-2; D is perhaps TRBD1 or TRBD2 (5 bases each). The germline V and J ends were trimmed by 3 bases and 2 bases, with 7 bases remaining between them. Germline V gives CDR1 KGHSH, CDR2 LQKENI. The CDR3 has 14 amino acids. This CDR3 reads CASSPGTNTGELFF. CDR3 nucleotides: TGTGCCAGCTCACCCGGGACCAACACCGGGGAGCTGTTTTTT.

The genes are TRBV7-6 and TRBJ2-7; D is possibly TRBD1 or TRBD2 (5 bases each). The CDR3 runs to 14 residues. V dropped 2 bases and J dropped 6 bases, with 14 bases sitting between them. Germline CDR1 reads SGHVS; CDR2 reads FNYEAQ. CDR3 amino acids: CASSLFEGTREQYV. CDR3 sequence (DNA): TGTGCCAGCAGCTTATTCGAAGGGACCCGCGAGCAGTACGTC.

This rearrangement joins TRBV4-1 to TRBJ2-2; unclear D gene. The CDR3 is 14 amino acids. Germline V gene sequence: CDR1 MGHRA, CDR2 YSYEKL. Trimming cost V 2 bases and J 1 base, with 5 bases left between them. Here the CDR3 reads CASSQWLNTGELFF. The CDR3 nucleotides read TGCGCCAGCAGCCAATGGCTGAACACCGGGGAGCTGTTTTTT.

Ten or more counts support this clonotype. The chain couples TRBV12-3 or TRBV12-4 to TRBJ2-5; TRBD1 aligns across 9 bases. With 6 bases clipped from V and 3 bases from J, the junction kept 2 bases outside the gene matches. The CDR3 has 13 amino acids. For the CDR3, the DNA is TGTGCCAGCAGCTGGGACAGGGAAGAGACCCAGTACTTC. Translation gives CASSWDREETQYF.